This T cell receptor (beta chain) was recovered during a study of PD-1 blockade in classical Hodgkin lymphoma. Study context: Once every 2 weeks, patients received intravenous nivolumab at 3 mg/kg.

Study-wide findings and caveats: Diversity similar to that of newly diagnosed patients was seen at baseline in complete responders. Newly diagnosed patients were said to have less baseline TCR diversity than healthy donors did.

With regard to this clone: Antigen: not known.

Method: immunoSEQ multiplex PCR; TCRdb's copy keeps in-frame clones and lacks some. The sample yields 45,000 to 50,000 clones, around 80% seen once. The patients all showed relapse after autologous stem cell transplantation, while their brentuximab vedotin exposure varied. Classification of best responses gave complete response, partial response or progressive disease. CDR3 length: 15 residues. The V gene lost 0 bases and the J gene lost 1 base, with 10 bases spanning the gap. Germline V lookup: CDR1 SGHTS, CDR2 YDEGEE. The sequence came from a human donor with classical Hodgkin lymphoma. The J gene is TRBJ1-1, the V gene TRBV5-8, with D possibly being TRBD1 (6 bases). This sample comprised peripheral blood mononuclear cells (PBMCs), obtained before the second cycle of nivolumab. CDR3 in amino acids: CASSLGRGANTEAFF. CDR3 DNA sequence: TGTGCCAGCAGCTTGGGTCGGGGGGCGAACACTGAAGCTTTCTTT.